This TCR beta chain is drawn from a study of blood T cell repertoires in COVID-19. Study background: Sample material is recorded as cDNA or gDNA derived from T cells, B-cell-depleted T cells, or PBMCs.

CDR1 and CDR2 (germline): KGHSH, LQKENI. The CDR3 contains 15 residues. V shed 2 bases and J 4 bases; nucleotides not matched to a gene: 5. Original analysis: Scientists estimated how many nucleated cells there were by amplifying reference gene primers. Produced via immunoSEQ multiplex PCR; TCRdb's table is partial and in-frame only. D and trimming were read from the DNA, whereas the V and J calls and clone size are those reported in that table. Of 85,000 to 130,000 clones detected, 70% to 85% appear once; the ten largest clones hold around 14%. The chain is built from TRBV18 and TRBJ2-5, with TRBD2 identical over 9 bases. The source of this sequence is a woman between 55 and 75 years old with acute or convalescent COVID-19. The sequenced sample was peripheral blood. CDR3 amino acids: CASSPFSGGGETQYF. As DNA, the CDR3 is TGTGCCAGCTCACCATTTAGCGGGGGAGGAGAGACCCAGTACTTC.